This T cell receptor beta chain was sequenced during a study of shared clonotypes between healthy human individuals. The naive CD8 subset, CD45RO-negative cells positively selected for CCR7, excluded terminally differentiated effector memory CD45RA+ cells. Libraries were prepared by immunoSEQ multiplex PCR; TCRdb keeps only in-frame clonotypes and omits some of them. The sample has under 600,000 clones, roughly 98% seen once. Trimming took 4 bases from V and 0 from J, leaving 11 bases between them. This CDR3 has 15 residues. Germline V gene data show CDR1 as MDHEN and CDR2 as SYDVKM. The chain links TRBV28 to TRBJ2-3; D is possibly TRBD1 (6 bases). The specimen was naive CD8+ T cells sorted from blood. The TCR comes from a man in his thirties or forties in good health. This CDR3 reads CASSSGTTSTDTQYF. As DNA, the CDR3 is TGTGCCAGCAGTTCCGGGACAACTAGCACAGATACGCAGTATTTT.